These 25 T cell receptor beta chains share one sample of origin, sequenced in a study of shared clonotypes between healthy human individuals. Here immunoSEQ multiplex PCR was the method, and the copy in TCRdb shows in-frame clones only, minus some. Of about 2.3 million clones in the sample, 85% to 95% were seen once. Sequencing input: naive CD4+ T cells from PBMCs. The subset here: CD45RA+ positively selected. These receptors all come from a man between 18 and 29 years old in good health. Some clones in this sample may be carry-over from other donors' samples.

This clone was picked up one time. The chain couples TRBV4-1 to TRBJ2-2; TRBD2 matches at 12 bases. The CDR3 length is 17 residues. Germline-derived CDR1 and CDR2 are MGHRA and YSYEKL. The J segment lost 5 bases and the V segment lost 2 bases, leaving 6 bases of the junction unmatched. This chain's CDR3 is CASSQRGLAGRTGELFF. DNA for the CDR3: TGCGCCAGCAGCCAACGAGGACTAGCGGGAAGAACCGGGGAGCTGTTTTTT.

The chain joins TRBV5-1 to TRBJ2-1; D is possibly TRBD1 (7 bases). V was cut by 0 bases and J by 9 bases, with 16 bases left in between. This CDR3 is built from 15 residues. Germline assignment: CDR1 SGHRS and CDR2 YFSETQ. The DNA for the CDR3 is TGCGCCAGCAGCTTGGAACCAGGGGGGCACAGTGAGCAGTTCTTC. Encoded protein: CASSLEPGGHSEQFF.

This chain connects TRBV4-3 to TRBJ2-3; 8 nucleotides line up with TRBD2. V gave up 0 bases and J gave up 1 base; unmatched junction bases: 15. The CDR3 extends over 20 amino acids. Germline V gene sequence: CDR1 LGHNA, CDR2 YSLEER. The CDR3 DNA reads TGCGCCAGCAGCCAAGATGGGGTAAGAGGGAGCGGGAGCGGCACAGATACGCAGTATTTT. Its translation is CASSQDGVRGSGSGTDTQYF.

The J gene is TRBJ1-3, the V gene TRBV6-1; the D gene is possibly TRBD1 (6 bases). The germline V gene encodes CDR1 MNHNS and CDR2 SASEGT. V lost 7 bases, J lost 2 bases, and 12 bases lay in between. CDR3 length equals 14 residues. CDR3 nucleotides: TGTGCCAGCATGGAAGGGGGACCTGGAAACACCATATATTTT. Its protein product is CASMEGGPGNTIYF.

The chain is built from TRBV5-1 and TRBJ1-2, with 7 bases fitting TRBD1. CDR1 and CDR2 from the germline V gene are SGHRS and YFSETQ. CDR3 length equals 16 residues. Losses at the gene ends were 7 bases for V and 1 base for J; bases not matched to a gene: 13. In nucleotides, the CDR3 is TGCGCCAGCGCCCGGGACAGCCGAGTATTTAACTATGGCTACACCTTC. Protein: CASARDSRVFNYGYTF.

This clone has just one count. The chain has TRBV6-7 and TRBJ2-3; 8 nucleotides match TRBD1. TRBV6-7 is treated as an ORF (open reading frame) with a function not yet certain. This CDR3 is 19 amino acids long. V dropped 1 base and J dropped 0; count of bases not matched to a gene: 12. CDR3 nucleotide sequence: TGTGCCAGCAGTTACTGGGGACAGGCACATAACCCTAGCACAGATACGCAGTATTTT. It yields the protein CASSYWGQAHNPSTDTQYF.

This clone has a handful of counts. CDR3 coding DNA: TGTGCCAGCAGTTTATGGCAGGGGAACACTGAAGCTTTCTTT. Protein: CASSLWQGNTEAFF. This chain connects TRBV28 to TRBJ1-1, with a tentative D call TRBD1 (5 bases). The V gene lost 0 bases and the J gene lost 1 base, with 6 bases spanning the gap. Germline CDR1 reads MDHEN; CDR2 reads SYDVKM. There are 14 residues in the CDR3.

This clone was found once. The chain combines TRBV29-1 with TRBJ2-1; the match to TRBD2 covers 10 bases. With V trimmed by 7 bases and J by 7 bases, 16 bases remained unmatched. Germline V gene data show CDR1 as SQVTM and CDR2 as ANQGSEA. The CDR3 covers 16 residues. The CDR3 region is CSGRTTLAGEGNEQFF. CDR3 sequence (DNA): TGCAGCGGCCGCACCACCCTAGCGGGAGAGGGGAATGAGCAGTTCTTC.

With regard to this clone: Other DNA variants within this sample encode the same CDR3. This chain links TRBV10-1 with TRBJ1-1; 11 positions agree with TRBD1. The germline gives CDR1 WNHNN, CDR2 SYGVQD (reference sequence). This CDR3 region has 13 residues. Trimming removed 6 bases from V and 5 bases from J; junction bases left unmatched: 2. CDR3 sequence: CASSGTGGTEAFF. For the CDR3, the DNA is TGCGCCAGCAGCGGGACAGGGGGAACTGAAGCTTTCTTT.

A note on this clone: Additional DNA sequences in this sample encode the identical CDR3. This rearrangement joins TRBV5-4 to TRBJ1-2; 9 positions match TRBD1. After removal of 4 bases from V and 5 bases from J, the junction contained 6 bases not matched to a gene. The CDR3 sequence is 14 residues long. Germline lookup yields CDR1 SGHNT and CDR2 YYREEE (reference sequence). The CDR3 DNA reads TGTGCCAGCAGCCCACAGACAGGGGGATATGGCTACACCTTC. Encoded protein: CASSPQTGGYGYTF.

J is TRBJ1-4 and V is TRBV5-1; D gene ambiguous. CDR3 length: 15 residues. V gave up 0 bases and J gave up 5 bases, with 11 bases separating them. The germline V gene has CDR1 SGHRS and CDR2 YFSETQ. The CDR3 DNA is TGCGCCAGCAGCTTGGAGGCCTCGGGGAATGAAAAACTGTTTTTT. Translation: CASSLEASGNEKLFF. The complete variable domain, with remaining parts taken from reference TRBV5-1 and TRBJ1-4, reads KAGVTQTPRYLIKTRGQQVTLSCSPISGHRSVSWYQQTPGQGLQFLFEYFSETQRNKGNFPGRFSGRQFSNSRSEMNVSTLELGDSALYLCASSLEASGNEKLFFGSGTQLSVL.

The rearrangement joins TRBV30 to TRBJ2-7, with D uncertain. Trimming pared 0 bases from V and 1 base from J, leaving 7 bases between. The CDR3 contains 13 residues. Germline-derived CDR1 and CDR2 are GTSNPN and SVGIG (reference sequence). This CDR3 reads CAWSVTVSYEQYF. CDR3 DNA sequence: TGTGCCTGGAGTGTAACCGTATCCTACGAGCAGTACTTC. Full variable domain (missing parts from reference TRBV30 and TRBJ2-7): SQTIHQWPATLVQPVGSPLSLECTVEGTSNPNLYWYRQAAGRGLQLLFYSVGIGQISSEVPQNLSASRPQDRQFILSSKKLLLSDSGFYLCAWSVTVSYEQYFGPGTRLTVT.

The gene calls are TRBV11-2 and TRBJ2-1, with D uncertain. The CDR3 consists of 14 residues. With 1 base removed from V and 7 bases from J, the gap between germline ends came to 11 bases. The germline V gene encodes CDR1 SGHAT and CDR2 FQNNGV. Here the CDR3 reads CASSLGRAKNEQFF. The CDR3 DNA sequence: TGTGCCAGCAGCTTAGGCCGGGCCAAGAATGAGCAGTTCTTC.

J is TRBJ1-1 and V is TRBV5-4; 9 bases fit TRBD1. This CDR3 is 16 amino acids long. V lost 4 bases and J lost 3; bases outside the gene matches: 10. Germline lookup yields CDR1 SGHNT and CDR2 YYREEE (reference sequence). This CDR3 is CASSAWTGVRDTEAFF. The CDR3 DNA reads TGTGCCAGCAGCGCCTGGACAGGGGTTCGGGACACTGAAGCTTTCTTT.

The chain links TRBV27 to TRBJ2-5; the match to TRBD1 covers 8 bases. The J segment lost 5 bases and the V segment lost 7 bases, leaving 12 bases of the junction unmatched. CDR3 length: 15 residues. Germline assignment: CDR1 MNHEY and CDR2 SMNVEV (reference sequence). The CDR3 DNA follows: TGTGCCAGCAAAATCCTCCAGGGGGCGGGGGAGACCCAGTACTTC. Protein: CASKILQGAGETQYF.

The rearrangement joins TRBV28 to TRBJ2-1, with 10 bases aligning to TRBD1. Trimming at V came to 6 bases and at J to 15 bases, leaving 11 bases not matched to a gene. The germline CDR1 and CDR2 sequences are MDHEN and SYDVKM. This CDR3 contains 13 residues. CDR3 nucleotides: TGTGCCAGCAGCTCCACCGACAGGGGGCGGGGGTTCTTC. Amino acids: CASSSTDRGRGFF.

The genes are TRBV6-5 and TRBJ2-7; a weak D match, TRBD2 (6 bases). CDR3 size: 13 residues. The germline V and J ends were trimmed by 5 bases and 6 bases, with 14 bases remaining between them. CDR1 and CDR2 from the germline V gene are MNHEY and SVGAGI. CDR3 DNA sequence: TGTGCCAGCAGTAAGACTAGTTACCCCGAGCAGTACTTC. As protein: CASSKTSYPEQYF.

Only one count was recorded for this clone. The J gene is TRBJ2-3, the V gene TRBV28; D is unresolved. The CDR3 extends over 14 amino acids. Germline V CDR1 and CDR2: MDHEN, SYDVKM. V was pared by 2 bases and J by 4 bases, with 10 bases between. The CDR3 DNA sequence: TGTGCCAGCAGTTTACCTGGACGAGCAGATACGCAGTATTTT. Its translation is CASSLPGRADTQYF. Full variable domain (remainder filled in from reference TRBV28 and TRBJ2-3): DVKVTQSSRYLVKRTGEKVFLECVQDMDHENMFWYRQDPGLGLRLIYFSYDVKMKEKGDIPEGYSVSREKKERFSLILESASTNQTSMYLCASSLPGRADTQYFGPGTRLTVL.

The gene calls are TRBV2 and TRBJ2-3, with a weak D call TRBD2 (6 bases). V lost 5 bases to trimming and J lost 3 bases, with 24 bases between them. This CDR3 contains 18 residues. Germline lookup yields CDR1 SNHLY and CDR2 FYNNEI. The CDR3 here is CASSPLSGRTRGTDTQYF. The CDR3, as DNA: TGTGCCAGCAGTCCCCTATCGGGGAGGACCCGGGGGACAGATACGCAGTATTTT.

The chain has TRBV4-1 and TRBJ1-4; D is unclear. The CDR3 length is 16 residues. Germline loops: CDR1 MGHRA, CDR2 YSYEKL. Between the trimmed V and J ends, which lost 0 bases and 4 bases, there was a span of 12 bases. The CDR3 loop reads CASSQDRAANNEKLFF. In DNA form, the CDR3 reads TGCGCCAGCAGCCAAGATCGGGCAGCGAATAATGAAAAACTGTTTTTT.

This clone was seen just once. Other DNA sequences from this sample encode an identical CDR3 as well. The chain couples TRBV18 to TRBJ1-5; D is ambiguous. This CDR3 region has 14 residues. V was trimmed by 3 bases and J by 1 base, leaving 7 bases between them. Germline lookup yields CDR1 KGHSH and CDR2 LQKENI. The CDR3 protein is CASSPGLSNQPQHF. The CDR3 DNA follows: TGTGCCAGCTCACCGGGCCTCAGCAATCAGCCCCAGCATTTT.

To note about this clone: This CDR3 is also generated by other DNA sequences in the sample. This chain connects TRBV9 to TRBJ2-2, with a weak D call TRBD1 (6 bases). This CDR3 has 15 residues. The V end was cut by 0 bases, the J end by 5 bases, with 11 bases between. Germline CDR1 SGDLS, CDR2 YYNGEE. The CDR3: CASSVEARGTGELFF. The CDR3 region has the DNA TGTGCCAGCAGCGTAGAGGCAAGGGGGACCGGGGAGCTGTTTTTT.

The genes are TRBV7-2 and TRBJ2-3; the D gene is possibly TRBD1 (6 bases). The CDR3 runs 15 residues. V lost 4 bases, J lost 7 bases, and 18 bases lay in between. CDR1 SGHTA and CDR2 FQGNSA come from the germline V gene. In nucleotides, the CDR3 is TGTGCCAGCAGCTCACAGGCCGTACAGGGATATACGCAGTATTTT. Translated, it gives CASSSQAVQGYTQYF.

The gene calls are TRBV28 and TRBJ1-3, with D uncertain. The germline gives CDR1 MDHEN, CDR2 SYDVKM. V lost 7 bases and J 3 bases, leaving 13 bases between the germline ends. CDR3 length: 14 amino acids. As DNA, the CDR3 is TGTGCCAGCACCCCCGGGTTCTTTGGAAACACCATATATTTT. Its translation is CASTPGFFGNTIYF.

This clone was detected once. The chain links TRBV11-2 to TRBJ1-1, with D unclear. Between the trimmed V and J ends, which lost 6 bases and 3 bases, there was a span of 20 bases. This CDR3 comprises 16 residues. Germline CDR1 is SGHAT and CDR2 is FQNNGV. This CDR3 is CASRPQGAGGDTEAFF. In nucleotides, the CDR3 is TGTGCCAGCAGGCCCCAAGGCGCGGGTGGGGACACTGAAGCTTTCTTT.